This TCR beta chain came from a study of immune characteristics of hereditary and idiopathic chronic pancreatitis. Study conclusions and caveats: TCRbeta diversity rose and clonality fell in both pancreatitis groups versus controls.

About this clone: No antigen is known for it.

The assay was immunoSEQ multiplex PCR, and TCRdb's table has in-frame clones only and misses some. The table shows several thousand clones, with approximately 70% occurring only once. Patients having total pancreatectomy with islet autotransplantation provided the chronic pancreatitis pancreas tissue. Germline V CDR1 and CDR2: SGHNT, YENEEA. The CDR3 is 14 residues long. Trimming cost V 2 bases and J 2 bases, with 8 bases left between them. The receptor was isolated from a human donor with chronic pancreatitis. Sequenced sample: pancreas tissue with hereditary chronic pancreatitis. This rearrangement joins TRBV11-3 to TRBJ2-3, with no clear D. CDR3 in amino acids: CASSLTTNTDTQYF. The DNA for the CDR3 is TGTGCCAGCAGCTTAACGACAAACACAGATACGCAGTATTTT.